The 2 T cell receptor beta chains reported below all come from one sample, sequenced in a study of T cell responses to AZD1222 COVID-19 vaccine. Method: immunoSEQ multiplex PCR; TCRdb's copy keeps in-frame clones and lacks some. The profile shows under 150,000 clones, 80% to 95% of them singletons. The sequenced sample was peripheral blood, obtained on day 0 of MenACWY control vaccination. Receptor source: an adult in good health.

The rearrangement links TRBV4-1 to TRBJ2-1, with TRBD2 identical over 11 bases. There are 16 residues in the CDR3. Trimming cost V 2 bases and J 3 bases; bases outside gene matches: 3. The germline V gene encodes CDR1 MGHRA and CDR2 YSYEKL. CDR3 bases: TGCGCCAGCAGCCAACGACTAGCGGGAATCTACAATGAGCAGTTCTTC. As protein: CASSQRLAGIYNEQFF.

The gene calls are TRBV19 and TRBJ2-3; 7 positions match TRBD1. The CDR3 extends over 13 amino acids. The V and J ends lost 5 bases and 6 bases, in that order; junction bases with no gene match: 5. Germline V gives CDR1 LNHDA, CDR2 SQIVND (reference sequence). CDR3 bases: TGTGCCAGTAGTGTTAAACAGGGGGATACGCAGTATTTT. Its translation: CASSVKQGDTQYF.